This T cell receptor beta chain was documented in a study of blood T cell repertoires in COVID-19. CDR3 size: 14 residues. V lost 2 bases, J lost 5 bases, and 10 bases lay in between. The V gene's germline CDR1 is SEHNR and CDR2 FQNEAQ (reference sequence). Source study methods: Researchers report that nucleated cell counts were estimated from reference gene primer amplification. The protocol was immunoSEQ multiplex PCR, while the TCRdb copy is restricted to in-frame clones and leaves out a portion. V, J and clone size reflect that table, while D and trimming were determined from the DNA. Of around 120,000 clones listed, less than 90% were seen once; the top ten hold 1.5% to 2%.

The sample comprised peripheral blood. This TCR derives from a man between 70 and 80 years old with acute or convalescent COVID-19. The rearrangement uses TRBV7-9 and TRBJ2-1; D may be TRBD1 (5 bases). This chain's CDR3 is CASSLQDINNEQFF. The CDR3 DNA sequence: TGTGCCAGCAGCTTACAGGACATAAACAATGAGCAGTTCTTC.